This TCR beta chain was sequenced for a study of blood T cell repertoires in COVID-19. Germline CDR1 reads SGDLS; CDR2 reads YYNGEE. This CDR3 contains 14 residues. Trimming at V came to 4 bases and at J to 14 bases, leaving 15 bases not matched to a gene. TCRdb's copy holds only in-frame clones and misses some; the assay was immunoSEQ multiplex PCR. The sample carries approximately 280,000 clones, around 90% recorded once. This clone has just one count. Sequencing input: peripheral blood. The source is a man between 50 and 59 years old with acute or convalescent COVID-19. J is TRBJ1-2 and V is TRBV9, with 9 bases aligning to TRBD1. CDR3 sequence: CASSPTGTGSVITF. The CDR3 DNA follows: TGTGCCAGCAGCCCAACCGGGACAGGGTCCGTAATTACCTTC.